The 28 T cell receptor beta chains below all came from one sample that was sequenced in a study of response to subunit inactivated influenza vaccine. TCRdb re-analysed the RT-PCR reads in MiXCR, keeping a single row per CDR3 protein. The sample comprises some 540,000 distinct CDR3 sequences, roughly 23% of which are singletons, and approximately 3% rests with the top ten. The same specimen was also included in a second study, on T cells expressing NK-cell markers. As reported in that work: Libraries used 5'RACE template switching adding universal primer site and UMIs.

The starting material was CD4+ T cells sorted from PBMCs, obtained 11 to 12 days after vaccination. All receptors come from a man aged 45-60 years who received an inactivated influenza vaccine.

J is TRBJ2-7 and V is TRBV2, with TRBD2 matching 12 bases. V lost 6 bases, J lost 5 bases, and 8 bases stayed unmatched. Germline loops: CDR1 SNHLY, CDR2 FYNNEI. The CDR3 extends over 15 amino acids. The CDR3 bases are TGTGCCAGCAGAAGACTAGCGGGAGATAGAAACGAGCAGTACTTC. It translates to CASRRLAGDRNEQYF.

This clonotype was counted at least ten times. Relative to the germline gene, one junction end is altered; a read error may explain this. V gene TRBV29-1 combines with J gene TRBJ2-5; D is unclear. CDR1 and CDR2 (germline): SQVTM, ANQGSEA. This CDR3 region has 9 residues. The CDR3 region is CSAEETQYF. The CDR3 DNA follows: TGCAGCGCTGAAGAGACCCAGTACTTC.

The chain employs TRBV3-1 and TRBJ2-5; D gene ambiguous. V lost 4 bases and J lost 2, with 11 bases in between. The CDR3 runs to 14 residues. Germline CDR1 reads LGHDT; CDR2 reads YNNKEL (reference sequence). The CDR3 nucleotides are TGTGCCAGCAGCCGGAACGTAATTCAAGAGACCCAGTACTTC. Encoded protein: CASSRNVIQETQYF.

The chain couples TRBV12-3 or TRBV12-4 to TRBJ2-7; TRBD2 matches 8 bases. The CDR3 runs 15 residues. The junction had 12 bases not matched to a gene; V was cut back by 5 bases and J by 6 bases. Written as DNA, the CDR3 is TGTGCCAGCAGTCCCATAAGCGGGGGATCCGTCGAGCAGTACTTC. This sequence encodes CASSPISGGSVEQYF.

The J gene is TRBJ1-1, the V gene TRBV30, with D uncertain. CDR1 is GTSNPN and CDR2 is SVGIG in the germline V gene (reference sequence). The CDR3 is made up of 15 amino acids. Trimming pared 0 bases from V and 2 bases from J, leaving 13 bases between. The CDR3 is CAWSVYGRSNTEAFF. The CDR3 nucleotides read TGTGCCTGGAGTGTATATGGCAGGAGTAACACTGAAGCTTTCTTT.

The V call is TRBV5-1, the J call TRBJ1-5; D is uncertain. With 2 bases removed from V and 5 bases from J, the gap between germline ends came to 8 bases. Germline CDR1 reads SGHRS; CDR2 reads YFSETQ. The CDR3 has 13 residues. The CDR3 spells CASSFGRDQPQHF. In DNA form, the CDR3 reads TGCGCCAGCAGCTTCGGACGCGATCAGCCCCAGCATTTT.

The table lists this clonotype with many counts. The rearrangement uses TRBV7-8 and TRBJ2-3; maybe TRBD2 (5 bases). Germline lookup yields CDR1 SGHVS and CDR2 FQNEAQ. V lost 7 bases to trimming and J lost 1 base, with 12 bases between them. The length of the CDR3 is 14 residues. CDR3 region: CASKREPRTDTQYF. DNA for the CDR3: TGTGCCAGCAAGAGGGAGCCTCGCACAGATACGCAGTATTTT.

This clonotype came up a few times. The J gene is TRBJ1-6, the V gene TRBV3-1; D remains unclear. CDR3 length: 14 residues. The germline V and J ends were trimmed by 0 bases and 13 bases, with 13 bases remaining between them. Germline V lookup: CDR1 LGHDT, CDR2 YNNKEL (reference sequence). CDR3 sequence (DNA): TGTGCCAGCAGCCAAGATCGGGTTATGGGTCCCCTCCACTTT. Encoded protein: CASSQDRVMGPLHF.

This clonotype was picked up a small number of times. The rearrangement joins TRBV10-3 to TRBJ1-2, with D maybe TRBD1 (6 bases). The CDR3 has 15 amino acids. Germline V gene sequence: CDR1 ENHRY, CDR2 SYGVKD. V was trimmed by 4 bases and J by 4 bases, leaving 16 bases between them. CDR3 in DNA: TGTGCCATCAGTGTGGGGTTGGGGGGCGCCTATGGCTACACCTTC. This codes for CAISVGLGGAYGYTF.

This chain links TRBV29-1 with TRBJ1-1; D gene unclear. The germline gives CDR1 SQVTM, CDR2 ANQGSEA. The CDR3 has 10 amino acids. CDR3 residues: CNVANTEAFF. The CDR3 DNA follows: TGCAATGTAGCTAACACTGAAGCTTTCTTT.

The chain carries TRBV2 and TRBJ2-6; tentatively, D is TRBD1 (5 bases). V lost 7 bases, J lost 0 bases, and 7 bases lay in between. The CDR3 runs to 14 residues. Germline loops: CDR1 SNHLY, CDR2 FYNNEI. The CDR3: CASNRNSGANVLTF. In nucleotides, the CDR3 is TGTGCCAGCAACAGGAACTCTGGGGCCAACGTCCTGACTTTC.

The chain is built from TRBV3-1 and TRBJ1-6; D is perhaps TRBD1 (6 bases). The CDR3 has 16 residues. V lost 4 bases to trimming and J lost 5 bases, with 15 bases between them. Germline loops: CDR1 LGHDT, CDR2 YNNKEL (reference sequence). The CDR3: CASSPSGGANNSPLHF. The DNA of the CDR3 is TGTGCCAGCAGCCCCAGCGGGGGGGCGAATAATTCACCCCTCCACTTT.

The rearrangement uses TRBV2 and TRBJ2-6; 11 positions match TRBD1. The V segment lost 4 bases and the J segment 0 bases; nucleotides outside the gene matches: 8. Per germline, CDR1 SNHLY and CDR2 FYNNEI. This CDR3 is built from 19 residues. DNA of the CDR3: TGTGCCAGCAGTGCGGGACAGGGGGTCGCCATCTCTGGGGCCAACGTCCTGACTTTC. This sequence encodes CASSAGQGVAISGANVLTF.

This clonotype was recorded a few times. The genes are TRBV7-6 and TRBJ2-7; the D is unclear. CDR1 is SGHVS and CDR2 is FNYEAQ in the germline V gene. CDR3 length: 15 amino acids. V was pared by 1 base and J by 0 bases, with 10 bases between. DNA for the CDR3: TGTGCCAGCAGCTTAGTGGCTTTGAGCTCCTACGAGCAGTACTTC. The encoded protein is CASSLVALSSYEQYF.

CDR3 DNA: TGCAGTGCCCCTGACGGAGGCTCTTTCGGTGAAGCTTTCTTT. Residues: CSAPDGGSFGEAFF. V gene TRBV20-1 combines with J gene TRBJ1-1; D is unclear. Germline CDR1 and CDR2: DFQATT and SNEGSKA (reference sequence). V was trimmed by 6 bases and J by 7 bases, leaving 21 bases between them. The CDR3 runs 14 residues.

Only a few counts were recorded for this clonotype. The V call is TRBV3-1, the J call TRBJ2-7; D may be TRBD1 (5 bases). The CDR3 extends over 15 amino acids. Per the germline V gene, CDR1 is LGHDT and CDR2 is YNNKEL (reference sequence). V shed 4 bases and J shed 2 bases, with 15 bases lying between them. CDR3 in amino acids: CASSLGPVGAYEQYF. The CDR3 region has the DNA TGTGCCAGCAGCCTGGGGCCAGTTGGTGCCTACGAGCAGTACTTC.

The CDR3: CSVDRRQRETQYF. The CDR3 bases are TGCAGCGTTGACAGGCGACAGAGGGAGACCCAGTACTTC. This rearrangement joins TRBV29-1 to TRBJ2-5; maybe TRBD1 (5 bases). The CDR3 is 13 residues long. Germline V CDR1 and CDR2: SQVTM, ANQGSEA. The germline V and J ends were trimmed by 3 bases and 5 bases, with 13 bases remaining between them.

This clonotype has a handful of counts. The rearrangement joins TRBV20-1 to TRBJ2-3, with D possibly TRBD2 on 5 matching bases. Trimming left V 3 bases short and J 1 base short, with 11 bases between. CDR1 is DFQATT, CDR2 SNEGSKA, per germline (reference sequence). The CDR3 covers 14 residues. The CDR3 DNA sequence: TGCAGTGCTAGGCCCGGGGTGGGCACAGATACGCAGTATTTT. The encoded protein is CSARPGVGTDTQYF.

The sample holds a few counts of this clonotype. This chain links TRBV20-1 with TRBJ2-7, with 8 bases matching TRBD2. Germline V gene sequence: CDR1 DFQATT, CDR2 SNEGSKA (reference sequence). With V trimmed by 4 bases and J by 3 bases, 5 bases remained unmatched. This CDR3 comprises 13 residues. CDR3 in DNA: TGCAGTGCTATCCCGGGACTAGTCTACGAGCAGTACTTC. This codes for CSAIPGLVYEQYF.

This clonotype has only a few counts. This chain uses TRBV20-1 with TRBJ2-1; 12 bases are a match to TRBD2. With 5 bases clipped from V and 9 bases from J, the junction kept 5 bases outside the gene matches. This CDR3 is built from 13 residues. Germline V gives CDR1 DFQATT, CDR2 SNEGSKA (reference sequence). Written as DNA, the CDR3 is TGCAGTGCTCCACTAGCGGGAGGCGGTGAGCAGTTCTTC. Translated, it gives CSAPLAGGGEQFF.

There are a few counts of this clonotype. The chain employs TRBV27 and TRBJ2-3; 8 nucleotides agree with TRBD1. CDR3 size: 15 residues. Unmatched junction bases numbered 5, after V lost 0 bases and J lost 6 bases. From germline, CDR1 is MNHEY and CDR2 SMNVEV (reference sequence). CDR3 loop: CASSLSPGGRDTQYF. The CDR3 DNA reads TGTGCCAGCAGTTTATCACCAGGGGGCCGTGATACGCAGTATTTT.

The rearrangement links TRBV29-1 to TRBJ2-1, with 7 bases aligning to TRBD2. Germline trimming cut 5 bases from V and 1 base from J; bases unmatched to any gene: 8. The germline CDR1 and CDR2 sequences are SQVTM and ANQGSEA. The CDR3 totals 15 residues. The CDR3 spells CSVSHGGSSYNEQFF. CDR3 DNA: TGCAGCGTTTCACACGGCGGGAGTTCCTACAATGAGCAGTTCTTC.

The sample holds a few counts of this clonotype. The chain carries TRBV20-1 and TRBJ2-2; 7 bases fit TRBD1. Unmatched junction bases numbered 5, after V lost 0 bases and J lost 4 bases. The CDR3 is 15 residues long. Germline CDR1 is DFQATT and CDR2 is SNEGSKA (reference sequence). The CDR3: CSARDRGQATGELFF. CDR3 nucleotides: TGCAGTGCTAGAGATAGGGGGCAGGCCACCGGGGAGCTGTTTTTT.

This clonotype occurred a few times. This sequence joins TRBV12-3 or TRBV12-4 and TRBJ1-5; possible D gene TRBD1, 5 bases. V was trimmed by 6 bases and J by 2 bases, leaving 8 bases between them. This CDR3 is 13 amino acids long. CDR3 residues: CASRQDGNQPQHF. In DNA form, the CDR3 reads TGTGCCAGCAGACAGGACGGCAATCAGCCCCAGCATTTT.

The chain carries TRBV9 and TRBJ1-3, with 7 bases matching TRBD1. V shed 3 bases and J 0 bases; nucleotides not matched to a gene: 3. This CDR3 region has 15 residues. Germline V gene lookup returns CDR1 SGDLS and CDR2 YYNGEE. The CDR3: CASSGQGSSGNTIYF. For the CDR3, the DNA is TGTGCCAGCAGCGGACAGGGAAGCTCTGGAAACACCATATATTTT.

J is TRBJ2-7 and V is TRBV5-1; D is undetermined. Germline V gene data show CDR1 as SGHRS and CDR2 as YFSETQ. The CDR3 has 12 residues. The V and J ends lost 7 bases and 0 bases respectively, with 8 bases between them. Here the CDR3 DNA reads TGCGCCAGCGGCGGAGACTCCTACGAGCAGTACTTC. Translated, it gives CASGGDSYEQYF.

This clonotype was recorded a few times. The chain employs TRBV7-3 and TRBJ2-2; 7 bases line up with TRBD1. The CDR3 consists of 16 residues. Germline CDR1 SGHTA, CDR2 FQGTGA. The V gene end was trimmed by 5 bases and the J gene end by 0 bases; junction bases not matched to a gene: 6. This chain's CDR3 is CASSQTGKANTGELFF. The CDR3 DNA sequence: TGTGCCAGCAGCCAGACAGGGAAGGCGAACACCGGGGAGCTGTTTTTT.

This clonotype was detected only a few times. The chain recombines TRBV12-3 or TRBV12-4 with TRBJ2-2; 10 bases map to TRBD2. This CDR3 has 14 amino acids. V lost 5 bases, J lost 6 bases, and 3 bases stayed unmatched. DNA for the CDR3: TGTGCCAGCAGTCTCGGGACTAGCGCCGGGGAGCTGTTTTTT. This translates into CASSLGTSAGELFF.